What follows are 13 T cell receptor beta chains derived from one specimen sequenced in a study of siplizumab effects on memory and regulatory T cells. TCRdb keeps only in-frame clones here, not all; method: immunoSEQ multiplex PCR. Here the sample spans under 150,000 clones, roughly 94% being singletons. Sequenced sample: non-Treg CD4+ T cells sorted from blood. The source of these receptors is a human donor in good health.

The J gene is TRBJ1-1, the V gene TRBV11-3; D perhaps matches TRBD1 (5 bases). V dropped 5 bases and J dropped 0 bases, with 10 bases sitting between them. This CDR3 is 14 amino acids long. Looked up from germline, CDR1 is SGHNT and CDR2 is YENEEA. The DNA of the CDR3 is TGTGCCAGCAGCCTGGGACGGATGAACACTGAAGCTTTCTTT. This encodes CASSLGRMNTEAFF.

In this sample, this clone turned up once. This chain joins TRBV7-9 and TRBJ2-2; 7 nucleotides align to TRBD2. The germline CDR1 and CDR2 sequences are SEHNR and FQNEAQ (reference sequence). Germline trimming cut 4 bases from V and 2 bases from J; bases unmatched to any gene: 7. This CDR3 spans 16 amino acids. This CDR3 reads CASSSVGTINTGELFF. The CDR3 coding sequence is TGTGCCAGCAGCTCGGTAGGGACTATTAACACCGGGGAGCTGTTTTTT. The whole variable domain, remainder taken from reference TRBV7-9 and TRBJ2-2, is DTGVSQNPRHKITKRGQNVTFRCDPISEHNRLYWYRQTLGQGPEFLTYFQNEAQLEKSRLLSDRFSAERPKGSFSTLEIQRTEQGDSAMYLCASSSVGTINTGELFFGEGSRLTVL.

The J gene is TRBJ2-1, the V gene TRBV4-2; TRBD2 aligns across 8 bases. Germline CDR1 and CDR2: LGHNA and YNFKEQ. Losses at the gene ends were 0 bases for V and 4 bases for J; bases not matched to a gene: 8. The CDR3 contains 17 residues. CDR3 coding DNA: TGTGCCAGCAGCCAAGAGAGCGGGAGAGTGGGGTACAATGAGCAGTTCTTC. Translation gives CASSQESGRVGYNEQFF.

The sample holds one count of this clone. This chain links TRBV11-3 with TRBJ2-7; 7 bases are shared with TRBD2. Looked up from germline, CDR1 is SGHNT and CDR2 is YENEEA. CDR3 length: 14 amino acids. J gave up 4 bases and V 3 bases, and 6 bases lay outside the gene matches. CDR3 in DNA: TGTGCCAGCAGCTTGTCCAGCGGGACTTACGAGCAGTACTTC. This encodes CASSLSSGTYEQYF.

The chain couples TRBV7-9 to TRBJ1-2; no firm D call. The germline V gene encodes CDR1 SEHNR and CDR2 FQNEAQ (reference sequence). The CDR3 runs to 9 residues. Trimming took 4 bases from V and 12 from J, leaving 6 bases between them. CDR3 in amino acids: CASSSTHTF. CDR3 bases: TGTGCCAGCAGCTCGACACACACCTTC.

This chain connects TRBV4-1 to TRBJ2-5; maybe TRBD1 (6 bases). The CDR3 loop spans 15 amino acids. From germline, CDR1 is MGHRA and CDR2 YSYEKL. V was trimmed by 3 bases and J by 7 bases, leaving 18 bases between them. The CDR3 is CASSQPGQSRGTQYF. The CDR3 DNA sequence: TGCGCCAGCAGCCAGCCGGGACAATCGAGGGGGACCCAGTACTTC.

This sequence joins TRBV6-5 and TRBJ2-3, with D unclear. Germline V gives CDR1 MNHEY, CDR2 SVGAGI. The CDR3 totals 13 residues. With 6 bases removed from V and 6 bases from J, the gap between germline ends came to 13 bases. The CDR3 reads CASRRTRADTQYF. The CDR3 DNA follows: TGTGCCAGCAGGCGCACCCGGGCTGATACGCAGTATTTT.

The chain has TRBV9 and TRBJ2-7, with 7 bases lining up with TRBD2. The CDR3 extends over 15 amino acids. Trimming removed 2 bases from V and 0 bases from J; junction bases left unmatched: 5. Germline V gene data show CDR1 as SGDLS and CDR2 as YYNGEE. The DNA of the CDR3 is TGTGCCAGCAGCGTCTCAGCGGGGTTCTCCTACGAGCAGTACTTC. This codes for CASSVSAGFSYEQYF. The whole variable domain, remainder taken from reference TRBV9 and TRBJ2-7, is DSGVTQTPKHLITATGQRVTLRCSPRSGDLSVYWYQQSLDQGLQFLIQYYNGEERAKGNILERFSAQQFPDLHSELNLSSLELGDSALYFCASSVSAGFSYEQYFGPGTRLTVT.

This clone occurred a few times. The chain is built from TRBV19 and TRBJ1-5; TRBD1 matches 9 bases. Germline V gene sequence: CDR1 LNHDA, CDR2 SQIVND (reference sequence). The CDR3 spans 15 residues. J gave up 10 bases and V 6 bases, and 13 bases lay outside the gene matches. CDR3 protein: CASRVPGTGRVPQHF. DNA of the CDR3: TGTGCCAGTAGAGTTCCGGGGACAGGGCGTGTCCCCCAGCATTTT. Full variable domain (outside the CDR3, taken from reference TRBV19 and TRBJ1-5): DGGITQSPKYLFRKEGQNVTLSCEQNLNHDAMYWYRQDPGQGLRLIYYSQIVNDFQKGDIAEGYSVSREKKESFPLTVTSAQKNPTAFYLCASRVPGTGRVPQHFGDGTRLSIL.

This chain links TRBV11-2 with TRBJ2-2; D is possibly TRBD2 (5 bases). Germline values: CDR1 SGHAT, CDR2 FQNNGV. V was cut by 3 bases and J by 1 base, with 21 bases left in between. This CDR3 region has 19 residues. CDR3 sequence reads: CASSFKGLIRGKNTGELFF. CDR3 in DNA: TGTGCCAGCAGCTTTAAAGGCCTTATACGGGGAAAGAACACCGGGGAGCTGTTTTTT.

This clone appeared once. This sample also contains other DNA sequences that code for the same CDR3. The gene calls are TRBV5-1 and TRBJ2-5; D unclear. The V and J ends lost 1 base and 2 bases respectively, with 3 bases between them. The CDR3 sequence is 12 residues long. CDR1 SGHRS and CDR2 YFSETQ come from the germline V gene. This chain's CDR3 is CASSLSQETQYF. The CDR3 DNA reads as TGCGCCAGCAGCTTGAGTCAAGAGACCCAGTACTTC.

This chain joins TRBV19 and TRBJ2-3; 7 positions agree with TRBD2. CDR3 length: 14 residues. Losses at the gene ends were 7 bases for V and 6 bases for J; bases not matched to a gene: 10. Germline V gene lookup returns CDR1 LNHDA and CDR2 SQIVND (reference sequence). DNA for the CDR3: TGTGCCAGTACCCCGGGGAGGGTCTGGGATACGCAGTATTTT. It specifies CASTPGRVWDTQYF.

This chain links TRBV6-5 with TRBJ2-7; D unresolved. The CDR3 loop spans 13 amino acids. V lost 6 bases and J lost 0, with 9 bases in between. Germline V gives CDR1 MNHEY, CDR2 SVGAGI. CDR3 loop: CASRPQYSYEQYF. The CDR3 DNA follows: TGTGCCAGCAGGCCCCAGTACTCCTACGAGCAGTACTTC.